This entry concerns a single T cell receptor beta chain. A read error may be the cause here, since a much bigger clone is one base away. No cell sorting was done before RNA was extracted from the tissue. Distant lung tissue was collected more than 3 cm away from the tumor edge. The data were obtained in a study of tumor and adjacent non-tumor tissue in lung cancer. Germline V gene lookup returns CDR1 LGHNA and CDR2 YSLEER. This CDR3 has 20 residues. TCRbeta libraries were built with three rounds of nested PCR, modified from ARM-PCR. A single record per CDR3 protein comes from TCRdb applying MiXCR to the multiplex PCR reads. The profile covers around 80,000 distinct CDR3 sequences, with 70% to 90% appearing a single time and about half taken by the ten largest.

The V and J genes are TRBV4-3 and TRBJ2-3; 13 bases line up with TRBD2. The clonotype originates from a man in his sixties with non-small cell lung cancer. The sequenced sample consisted of distant non-tumor lung tissue. CDR3 coding DNA: TGCACCAGCAGCCAAGATCTGGCGACTAGCGGGAGGACTAGCACAGATACGCAGTATTTT. Protein product: CTSSQDLATSGRTSTDTQYF.